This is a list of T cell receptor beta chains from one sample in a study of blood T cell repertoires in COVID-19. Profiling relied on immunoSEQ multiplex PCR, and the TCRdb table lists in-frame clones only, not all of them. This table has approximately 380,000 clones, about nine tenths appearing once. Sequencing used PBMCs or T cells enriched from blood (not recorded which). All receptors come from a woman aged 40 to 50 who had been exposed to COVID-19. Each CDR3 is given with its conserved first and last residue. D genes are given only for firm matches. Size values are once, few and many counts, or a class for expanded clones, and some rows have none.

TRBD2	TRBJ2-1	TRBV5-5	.	TGTGCCAGCAGCGAAACGGGATGGGGGACTAGCGGAACCGAGCAGTTCTTC	CASSETGWGTSGTEQFF
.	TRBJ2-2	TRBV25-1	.	TGTGCCAGCAGTGAATACAGGGGATCCGGGGAGCTGTTTTTT	CASSEYRGSGELFF
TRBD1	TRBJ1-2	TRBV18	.	TGTGCCAGCTCACCAACCCCGGGACAGGGTTATGGCTACACCTTC	CASSPTPGQGYGYTF
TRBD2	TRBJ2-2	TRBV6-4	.	TGTGCCAGCAGTGTCCTCCAGCGGGGGGCGGTCACCGGGGAGCTGTTTTTT	CASSVLQRGAVTGELFF
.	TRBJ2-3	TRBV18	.	TGTGCCAGCTCACCACCGAAATTTCAGGGTCCCGGCACAGATACGCAGTATTTT	CASSPPKFQGPGTDTQYF
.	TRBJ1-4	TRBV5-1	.	TGCGCCAGCAGCCCCCCTCAGGGAACTAATGAAAAACTGTTTTTT	CASSPPQGTNEKLFF
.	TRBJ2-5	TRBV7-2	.	TGTGCCAGCAGCTTAGGTCCGGGTTCGAGAGAGACCCAGTACTTC	CASSLGPGSRETQYF
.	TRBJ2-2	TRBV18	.	TGTGCCAGCTCACCCGGGATCGGTAACACCGGGGAGCTGTTTTTT	CASSPGIGNTGELFF
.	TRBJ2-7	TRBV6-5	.	TGTGCCAGCAGCTGGGACTTTTCCTCCTACGAGCAGTACTTC	CASSWDFSSYEQYF
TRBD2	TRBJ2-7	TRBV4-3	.	TGCGCCAGCAGCCCTCGAACTAGCGGGATTCACGAGCAGTACTTC	CASSPRTSGIHEQYF
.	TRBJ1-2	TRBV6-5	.	TGTGCCAGCAGTTACAACAGGGCCGCCTATGGCTACACCTTC	CASSYNRAAYGYTF
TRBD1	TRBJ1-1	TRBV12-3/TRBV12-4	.	TGTGCCAGCAGAAAGGGGGCGGCGGAAGCTTTCTTT	CASRKGAAEAFF
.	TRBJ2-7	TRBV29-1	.	TGCAGCGCTCCGCCGGGAAAACCCCAATACGAGCAGTACTTC	CSAPPGKPQYEQYF
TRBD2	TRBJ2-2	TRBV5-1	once	TGCGCCAGCAGCAAGCCGGGACTAGCGGGGGTCTTCACCGGGGAGCTGTTTTTT	CASSKPGLAGVFTGELFF
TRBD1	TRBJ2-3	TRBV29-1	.	TGCAGCTCTGGACAGGCCCCCACAGATACGCAGTATTTT	CSSGQAPTDTQYF
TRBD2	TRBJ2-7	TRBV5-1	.	TGCGCCAGCAGCTTTCCGGGACTAGCGGGGGCCGAAAACCACGAGCAGTACTTC	CASSFPGLAGAENHEQYF
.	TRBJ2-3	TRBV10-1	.	TGCGCCAGCAGTTCCCCCCTGGGGGGATCAACGCAGTATTTT	CASSSPLGGSTQYF
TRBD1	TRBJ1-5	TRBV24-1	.	TGTGCCACCAGTGTTGGACAGGGACACAATCAGCCCCAGCATTTT	CATSVGQGHNQPQHF
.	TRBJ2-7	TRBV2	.	TGTGCCAGCAGTGAAGCGCTTCAGGGCGAGCAGTACTTC	CASSEALQGEQYF
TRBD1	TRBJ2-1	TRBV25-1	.	TGTGCCAGCAGGAAATCCGGGACAGGGCAGGGTGAGCAGTTCTTC	CASRKSGTGQGEQFF
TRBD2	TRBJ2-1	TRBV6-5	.	TGTGCCAGCAGTTACTCGGGTAGCGGGGGATACAATGAGCAGTTCTTC	CASSYSGSGGYNEQFF
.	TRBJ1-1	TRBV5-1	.	TGCGCCAGCAGCTTGTCCCCGACAGGGAACACTGAAGCTTTCTTT	CASSLSPTGNTEAFF
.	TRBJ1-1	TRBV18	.	TGTGCCAGCTCACCGACAAGGGGCACTGAAGCTTTCTTT	CASSPTRGTEAFF
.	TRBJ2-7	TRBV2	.	TGTGCCAGCAGTGAGATAGGCCCGGGCGAGCAGTACTTC	CASSEIGPGEQYF
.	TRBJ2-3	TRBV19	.	TGTGCCAGTAGTATAGGGGCAGAGAAAAGTACGCAGTATTTT	CASSIGAEKSTQYF
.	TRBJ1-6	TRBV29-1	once	TGCAGCGTTGGAGACAGCTATAATTCACCCCTCCACTTT	CSVGDSYNSPLHF
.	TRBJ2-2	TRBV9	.	TGTGCCAGCAGCGCGGGACTCCGAGCCGGGGAGCTGTTTTTT	CASSAGLRAGELFF
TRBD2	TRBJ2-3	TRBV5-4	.	TGTGCCAGCAGCCTAGGACTAGCGGGGGGCACAGATGAGCAGTATTTT	CASSLGLAGGTDEQYF
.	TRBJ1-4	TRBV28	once	TGTGCCAGCAGTCTACCCGGGGAGGGGGAAAAACTGTTTTTT	CASSLPGEGEKLFF
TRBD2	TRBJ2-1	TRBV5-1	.	TGCGCCAGCAGCTTTACCTTCGCGGGAGGGCCCAATGAGCAGTTCTTC	CASSFTFAGGPNEQFF
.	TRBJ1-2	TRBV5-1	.	TGCGCCAGCAGCTTGGGGGCAGGGCAGTATGGCTACACCTTC	CASSLGAGQYGYTF
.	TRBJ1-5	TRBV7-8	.	TGTGCCAGCAGCTTATGGTCAGGGGTTAGCAATCAGCCCCAGCATTTT	CASSLWSGVSNQPQHF
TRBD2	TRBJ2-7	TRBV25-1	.	TGTGCCAGCAGTGGCTTCGGGAGGGGAAAGGACGAGCAGTACTTC	CASSGFGRGKDEQYF
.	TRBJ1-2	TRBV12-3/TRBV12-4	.	TGTGCCAGCAGTTTTTTTGGGGGGTATGGCTACACCTTC	CASSFFGGYGYTF
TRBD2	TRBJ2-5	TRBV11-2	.	TGTGCCAGCAGCTTGTCGTGGACTAGCGGGAAAGAGACCCAGTACTTC	CASSLSWTSGKETQYF
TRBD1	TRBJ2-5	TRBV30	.	TGTGCCTCGACAGGGGGAAGCGGCGAGACCCAGTACTTC	CASTGGSGETQYF
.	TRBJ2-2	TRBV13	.	TGTGCCAGCAGGCACAAGGGCGGGGACCGGGCGACCGGGGAGCTGTTTTTT	CASRHKGGDRATGELFF
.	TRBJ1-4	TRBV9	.	TGTGCCAGCAGTGCCCGGGAGGGGGAAAAACTGTTTTTT	CASSAREGEKLFF
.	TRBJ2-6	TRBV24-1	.	TGTGCCACCAGTGACCGCGACGGGTCTGGGGCCAACGTCCTGACTTTC	CATSDRDGSGANVLTF
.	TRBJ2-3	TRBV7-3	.	TGTGCCAGCAGCTCACGAGGAGTGCCAGATACGCAGTATTTT	CASSSRGVPDTQYF
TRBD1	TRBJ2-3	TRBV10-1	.	TGCGCCAGCAGACCGGGACAGGGTACAGATACGCAGTATTTT	CASRPGQGTDTQYF
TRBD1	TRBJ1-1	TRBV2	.	TGTGCCAGCGTCGGGACAGTGGTGGCTTTCTTT	CASVGTVVAFF
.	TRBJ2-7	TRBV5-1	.	TGCGCCAGCAGCCTGGGAGCCTTTGCACTTGAGCCCTACGAGCAGTACTTC	CASSLGAFALEPYEQYF
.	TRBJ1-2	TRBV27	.	TGTGCCAGCAGTTTTTCTCAGCCAGGGCGGAATGGCTACACCTTC	CASSFSQPGRNGYTF
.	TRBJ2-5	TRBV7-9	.	TGTGCCAGCAGCTTTCAGCAAGAGACCCAGTACTTC	CASSFQQETQYF
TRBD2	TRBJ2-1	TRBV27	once	TGTGCCAGCGCCGGACTAGCGGGAGGGCCCTACAATGAGCAGTTCTTC	CASAGLAGGPYNEQFF
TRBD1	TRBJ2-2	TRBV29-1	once	TGCAGCGTCCCGGACAGGACAAACACCGGGGAGCTGTTTTTT	CSVPDRTNTGELFF
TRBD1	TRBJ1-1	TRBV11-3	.	TGTGCCAGCAGCTTAATCGGACAGGAGGGGGCTGAAGCTTTCTTT	CASSLIGQEGAEAFF
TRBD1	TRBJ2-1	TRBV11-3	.	TGTGCCAGCAGCTTCGGTGGACAGGGCAAGGTTGGCTCCTACAATGAGCAGTTCTTC	CASSFGGQGKVGSYNEQFF
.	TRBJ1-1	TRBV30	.	TGTGCCTGGAGTGTAGGGGTGGCTGAAGCTTTCTTT	CAWSVGVAEAFF
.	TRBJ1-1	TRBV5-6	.	TGTGCCAGCAGCTTCCTAGACGAGAACACTGAAGCTTTCTTT	CASSFLDENTEAFF
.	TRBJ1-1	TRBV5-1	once	TGCGCCAGCAGCTTGGGCAGGGGGAACACTGAAGCTTTCTTT	CASSLGRGNTEAFF
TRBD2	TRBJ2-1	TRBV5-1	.	TGCGCCAGCAGCTCCTGGGGACTAGAGGAGGAGCAGTTCTTC	CASSSWGLEEEQFF
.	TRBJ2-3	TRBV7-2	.	TGTGCCAGCAGCGGACGGACAGAAAAAACAGATACGCAGTATTTT	CASSGRTEKTDTQYF
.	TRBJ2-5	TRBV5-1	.	TGCGCCAGCAGCCTCCAAGAGACCCAGTACTTC	CASSLQETQYF